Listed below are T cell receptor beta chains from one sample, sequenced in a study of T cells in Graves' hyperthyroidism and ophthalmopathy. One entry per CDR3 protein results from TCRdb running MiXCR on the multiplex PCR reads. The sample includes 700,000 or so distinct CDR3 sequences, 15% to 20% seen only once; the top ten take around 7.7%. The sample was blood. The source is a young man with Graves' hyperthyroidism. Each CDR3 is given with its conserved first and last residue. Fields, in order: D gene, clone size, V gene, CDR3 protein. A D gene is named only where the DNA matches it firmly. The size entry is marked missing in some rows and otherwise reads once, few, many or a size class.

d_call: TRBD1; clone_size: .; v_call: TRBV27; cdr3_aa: CASSLSGRSGQGWGYEQYF
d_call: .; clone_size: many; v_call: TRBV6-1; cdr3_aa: CASSGWVGQGNTGSYNEQFF
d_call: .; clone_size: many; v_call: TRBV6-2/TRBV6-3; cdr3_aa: CASSYPRTANTEAFF
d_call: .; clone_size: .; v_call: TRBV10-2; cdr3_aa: CASSGIDNQRYEQYF
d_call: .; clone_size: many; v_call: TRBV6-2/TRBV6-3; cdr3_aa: CASNIRAGTNTEAFF
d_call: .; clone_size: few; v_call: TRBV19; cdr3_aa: CASSIPGVTEAFF
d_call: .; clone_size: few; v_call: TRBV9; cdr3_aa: CASTQGEGSYNEQFF
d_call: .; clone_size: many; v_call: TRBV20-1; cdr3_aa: CSALQGWDGGYTF
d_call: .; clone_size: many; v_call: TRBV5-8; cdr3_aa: CASSIKMETQYF
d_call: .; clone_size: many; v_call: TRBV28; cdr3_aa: CASRLGNGPYNEQFF
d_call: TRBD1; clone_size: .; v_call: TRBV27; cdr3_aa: CASSGQGGYNEQFF
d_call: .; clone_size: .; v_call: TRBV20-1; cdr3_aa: CSARRVIGANEQFF
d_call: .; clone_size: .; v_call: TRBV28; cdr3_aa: CASTSNPGMNTEAFF
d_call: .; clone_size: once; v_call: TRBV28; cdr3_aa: CASSSLFPSHGYTF
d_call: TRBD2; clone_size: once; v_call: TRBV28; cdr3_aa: CASSTDLLAGEWGQETQYF
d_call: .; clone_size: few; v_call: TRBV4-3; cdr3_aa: CASSQEGTGGTDTQYF
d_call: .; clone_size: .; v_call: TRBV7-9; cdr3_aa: CASSLGGQPNYGYTF
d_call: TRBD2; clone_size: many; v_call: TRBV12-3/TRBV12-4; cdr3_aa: CASRPSGRADNEQFF
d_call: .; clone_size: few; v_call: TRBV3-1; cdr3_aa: CASSQEGWSSDEQFF
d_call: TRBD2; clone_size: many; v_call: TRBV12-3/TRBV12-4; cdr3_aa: CAIGGLAGLNEQFF
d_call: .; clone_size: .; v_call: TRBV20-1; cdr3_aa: CSARSGGDTSYEQYF
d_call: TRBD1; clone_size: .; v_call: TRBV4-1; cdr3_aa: CASSRTGGARTGELFF
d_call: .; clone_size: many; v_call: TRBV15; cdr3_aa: CATSRDSLSYEQYF
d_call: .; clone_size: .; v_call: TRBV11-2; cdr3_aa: CASSPLAVKGGYTF
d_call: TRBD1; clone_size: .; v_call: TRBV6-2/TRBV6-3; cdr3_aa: CASSPSRTGGAADTQYF
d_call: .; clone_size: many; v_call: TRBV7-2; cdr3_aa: CASSRGGATPVFAFF
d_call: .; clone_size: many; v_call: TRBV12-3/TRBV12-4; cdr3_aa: CASSAYPGLASYEQYF
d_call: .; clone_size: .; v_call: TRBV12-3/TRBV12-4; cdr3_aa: CASSLRRQVISGANVLTF
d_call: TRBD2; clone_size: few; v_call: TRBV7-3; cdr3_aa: CASSPVAGVRGSEQFF
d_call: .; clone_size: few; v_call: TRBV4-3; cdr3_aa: CASSQDGENQPQHF
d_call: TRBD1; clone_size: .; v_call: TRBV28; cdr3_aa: CASRGQGESETQYF
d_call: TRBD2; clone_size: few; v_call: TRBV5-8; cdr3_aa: CASSLDGRRDNEQFF
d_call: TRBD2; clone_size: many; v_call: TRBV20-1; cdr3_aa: CSTWTSGRHEQFF
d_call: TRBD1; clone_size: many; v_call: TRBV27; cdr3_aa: CASSLYPGGLNTEAFF
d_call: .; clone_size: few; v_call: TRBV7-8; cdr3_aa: CASTSTVAYNEQFF
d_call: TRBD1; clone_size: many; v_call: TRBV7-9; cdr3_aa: CASSRWTGDRETQYF
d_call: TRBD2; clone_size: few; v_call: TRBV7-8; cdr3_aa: CASSLTTSGRVSGANVLTF
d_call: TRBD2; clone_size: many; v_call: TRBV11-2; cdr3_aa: CASSLDFLAGLREQYF
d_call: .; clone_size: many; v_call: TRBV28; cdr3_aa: CASSSFGGGAKNIQYF